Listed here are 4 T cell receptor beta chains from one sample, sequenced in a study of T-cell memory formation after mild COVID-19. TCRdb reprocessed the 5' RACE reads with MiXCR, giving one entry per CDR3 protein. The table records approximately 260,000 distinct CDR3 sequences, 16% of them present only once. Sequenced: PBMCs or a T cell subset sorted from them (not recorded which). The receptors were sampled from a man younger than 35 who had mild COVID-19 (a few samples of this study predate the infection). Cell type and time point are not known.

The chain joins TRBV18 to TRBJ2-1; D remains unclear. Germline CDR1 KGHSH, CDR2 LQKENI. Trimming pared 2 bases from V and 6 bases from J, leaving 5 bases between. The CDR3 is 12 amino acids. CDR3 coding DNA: TGTGCCAGCTCACCAGGTGTCAATGAGCAGTTCTTC. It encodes CASSPGVNEQFF. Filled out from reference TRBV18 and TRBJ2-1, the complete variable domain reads NAGVMQNPRHLVRRRGQEARLRCSPMKGHSHVYWYRQLPEEGLKFMVYLQKENIIDESGMPKERFSAEFPKEGPSILRIQQVVRGDSAAYFCASSPGVNEQFFGPGTRLTVL.

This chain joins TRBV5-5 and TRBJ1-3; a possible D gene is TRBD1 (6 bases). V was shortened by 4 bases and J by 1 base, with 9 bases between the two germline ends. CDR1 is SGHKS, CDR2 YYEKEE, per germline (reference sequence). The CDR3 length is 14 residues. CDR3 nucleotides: TGTGCCAGCAGCGTACAGGGTTCTGGAAACACCATATATTTT. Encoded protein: CASSVQGSGNTIYF.

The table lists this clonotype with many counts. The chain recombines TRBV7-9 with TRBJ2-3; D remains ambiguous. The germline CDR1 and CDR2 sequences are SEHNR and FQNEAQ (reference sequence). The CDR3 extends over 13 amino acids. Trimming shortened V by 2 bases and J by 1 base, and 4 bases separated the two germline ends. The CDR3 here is CASSLLRTDTQYF. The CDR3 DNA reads TGTGCCAGCAGCTTATTGCGCACAGATACGCAGTATTTT.

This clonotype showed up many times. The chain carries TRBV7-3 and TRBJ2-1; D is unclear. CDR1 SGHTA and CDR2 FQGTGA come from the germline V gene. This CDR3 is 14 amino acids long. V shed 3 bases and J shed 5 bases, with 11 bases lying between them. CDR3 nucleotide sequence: TGTGCCAGCAGCTTGAGACGGAGCGACAATGAGCAGTTCTTC. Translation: CASSLRRSDNEQFF.